This TCR beta chain was observed in a study of shared clonotypes between healthy human individuals. As for the study in general: The plates for each donor numbered three CD4 naive, three CD4 memory, two CD8 naive and one CD8 memory.

Trimming pared 0 bases from V and 4 bases from J, leaving 6 bases between. Germline CDR1 SQVTM, CDR2 ANQGSEA. The CDR3 sequence is 12 residues long. The protocol was immunoSEQ multiplex PCR, while the TCRdb copy is restricted to in-frame clones and leaves out a portion. The data show over 850,000 clones, with roughly 74% seen just once and approximately 0.52% held by the top ten. The clonotype comes from a man younger than 30 in good health. Some clones in this sample may be carry-over from other donors' samples. V usage is TRBV29-1 and J usage is TRBJ2-5; no clear D gene. The sample consisted of memory CD4+ T cells from PBMCs. Described subset: CD45RA-negative fraction. The CDR3 here is CSVEEARETQYF. CDR3 DNA: TGCAGCGTTGAAGAGGCAAGAGAGACCCAGTACTTC.